This T cell receptor (beta chain) was identified in a study of breast tumors, draining lymph nodes, adjacent tissues. The junction had 3 bases not matched to a gene; V was cut back by 11 bases and J by 11 bases. Germline V gives CDR1 SNHLY, CDR2 FYNNEI. The CDR3 has 11 residues. This clonotype was seen just once. TCRdb reprocessed the multiplex PCR reads with MiXCR, giving one entry per CDR3 protein. The sample records about 13,000 distinct CDR3 sequences, over 45% being singletons. The TCR was taken from a female donor with breast cancer. Some clones in this sample may be carry-over from other donors' samples. The gene calls are TRBV2 and TRBJ2-7; TRBD2 aligns across 16 bases. Sequencing used tumor-adjacent breast tissue. In nucleotides, the CDR3 is TGTGCCGGGACTAGCGGGAGGGACGAGTACTTC. It is translated as CAGTSGRDEYF.